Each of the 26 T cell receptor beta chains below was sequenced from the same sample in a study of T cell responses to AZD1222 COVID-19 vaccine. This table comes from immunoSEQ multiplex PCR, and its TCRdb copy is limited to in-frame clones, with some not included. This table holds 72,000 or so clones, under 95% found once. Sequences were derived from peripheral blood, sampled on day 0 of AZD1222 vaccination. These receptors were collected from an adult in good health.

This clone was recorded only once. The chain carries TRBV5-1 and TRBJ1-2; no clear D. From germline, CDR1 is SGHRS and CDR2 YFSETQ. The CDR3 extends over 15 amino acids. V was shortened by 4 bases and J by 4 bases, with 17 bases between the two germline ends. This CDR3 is CASSTAGMTTYGYTF. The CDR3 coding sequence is TGCGCCAGCAGCACCGCCGGCATGACCACCTATGGCTACACCTTC.

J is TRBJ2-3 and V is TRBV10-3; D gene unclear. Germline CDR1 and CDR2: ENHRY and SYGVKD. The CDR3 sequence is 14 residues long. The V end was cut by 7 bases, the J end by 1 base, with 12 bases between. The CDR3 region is CAINSLTGTDTQYF. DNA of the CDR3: TGTGCCATCAACTCACTAACCGGCACAGATACGCAGTATTTT.

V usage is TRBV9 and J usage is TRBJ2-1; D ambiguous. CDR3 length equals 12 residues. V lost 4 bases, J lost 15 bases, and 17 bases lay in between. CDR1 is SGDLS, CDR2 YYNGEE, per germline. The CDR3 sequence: CASSLFGVGRFF. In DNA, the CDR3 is TGTGCCAGCAGCCTCTTCGGAGTAGGGCGGTTCTTC.

The CDR3 bases are TGTGCCAGCAGTTTAGCGGGAGAACCAGATACGCAGTATTTT. Protein: CASSLAGEPDTQYF. The chain employs TRBV28 and TRBJ2-3, with TRBD2 matching 7 bases. V shed 2 bases, J shed 4 bases, and the junction held 3 bases outside the gene matches. Germline V gene data show CDR1 as MDHEN and CDR2 as SYDVKM. This CDR3 contains 14 residues.

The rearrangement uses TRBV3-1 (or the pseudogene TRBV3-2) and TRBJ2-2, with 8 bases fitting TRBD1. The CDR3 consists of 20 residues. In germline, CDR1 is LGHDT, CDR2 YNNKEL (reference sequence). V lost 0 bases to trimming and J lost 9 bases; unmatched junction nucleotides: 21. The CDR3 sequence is CASSQDLRLGQGGPRRELFF. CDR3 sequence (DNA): TGTGCCAGCAGCCAAGATCTCCGCCTCGGACAGGGAGGTCCCCGTAGGGAGCTGTTTTTT.

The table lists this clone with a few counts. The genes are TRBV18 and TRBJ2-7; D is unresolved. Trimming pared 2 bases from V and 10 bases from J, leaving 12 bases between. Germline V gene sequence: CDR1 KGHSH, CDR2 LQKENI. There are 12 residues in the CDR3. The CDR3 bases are TGTGCCAGCTCACCAAAAGGTTCGGGCCAGTACTTC. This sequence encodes CASSPKGSGQYF.

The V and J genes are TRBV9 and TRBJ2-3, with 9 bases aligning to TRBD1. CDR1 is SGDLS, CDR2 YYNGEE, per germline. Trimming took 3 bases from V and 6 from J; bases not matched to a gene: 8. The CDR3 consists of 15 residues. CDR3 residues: CASSARTGDGDTQYF. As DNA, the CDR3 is TGTGCCAGCAGCGCGAGGACAGGGGATGGGGATACGCAGTATTTT.

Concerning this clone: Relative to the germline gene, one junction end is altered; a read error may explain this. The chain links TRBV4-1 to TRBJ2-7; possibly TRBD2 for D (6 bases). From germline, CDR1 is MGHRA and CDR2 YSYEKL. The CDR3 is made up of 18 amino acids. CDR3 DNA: TGCGCGAGCAGCAGTCAAGATACTCGGCGGGGCCAGGCCTACGAGCAGTACTTC. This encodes CASSSQDTRRGQAYEQYF.

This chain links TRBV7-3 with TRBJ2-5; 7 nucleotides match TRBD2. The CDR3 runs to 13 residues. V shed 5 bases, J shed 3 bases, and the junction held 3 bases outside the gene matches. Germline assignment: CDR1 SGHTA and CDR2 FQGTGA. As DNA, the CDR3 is TGTGCCAGCAGCCCTGGGAGGGAAGAGACCCAGTACTTC. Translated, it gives CASSPGREETQYF.

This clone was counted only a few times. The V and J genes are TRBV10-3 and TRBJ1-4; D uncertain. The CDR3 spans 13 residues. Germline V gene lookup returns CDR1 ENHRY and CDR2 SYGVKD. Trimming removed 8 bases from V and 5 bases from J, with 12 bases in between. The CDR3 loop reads CAIGRGLNEKLFF. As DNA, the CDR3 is TGTGCCATCGGGCGAGGGTTGAATGAAAAACTGTTTTTT.

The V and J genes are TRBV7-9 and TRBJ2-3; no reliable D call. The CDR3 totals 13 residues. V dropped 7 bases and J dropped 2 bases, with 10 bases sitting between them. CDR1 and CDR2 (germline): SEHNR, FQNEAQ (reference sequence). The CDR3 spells CASTPLPTDTQYF. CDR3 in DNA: TGTGCCAGCACCCCCCTCCCCACAGATACGCAGTATTTT.

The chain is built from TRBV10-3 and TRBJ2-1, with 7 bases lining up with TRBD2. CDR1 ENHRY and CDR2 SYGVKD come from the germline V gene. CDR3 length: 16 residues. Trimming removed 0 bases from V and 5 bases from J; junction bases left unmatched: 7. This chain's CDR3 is CAISESPAGANNEQFF. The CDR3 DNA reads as TGTGCCATCAGTGAGTCCCCTGCGGGAGCTAACAATGAGCAGTTCTTC.

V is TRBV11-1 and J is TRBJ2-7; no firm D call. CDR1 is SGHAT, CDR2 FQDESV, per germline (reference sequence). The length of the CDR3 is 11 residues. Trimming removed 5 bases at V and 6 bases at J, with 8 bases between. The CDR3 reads CASSHEGEQYF. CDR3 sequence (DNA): TGTGCCAGCAGCCATGAAGGCGAGCAGTACTTC.

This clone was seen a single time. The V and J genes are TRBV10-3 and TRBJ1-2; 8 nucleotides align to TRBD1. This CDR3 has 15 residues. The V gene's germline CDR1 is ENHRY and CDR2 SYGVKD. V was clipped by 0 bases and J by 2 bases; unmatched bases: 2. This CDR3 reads CAISESRDRNYGYTF. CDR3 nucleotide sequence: TGTGCCATCAGTGAGTCTAGGGACAGGAACTATGGCTACACCTTC.

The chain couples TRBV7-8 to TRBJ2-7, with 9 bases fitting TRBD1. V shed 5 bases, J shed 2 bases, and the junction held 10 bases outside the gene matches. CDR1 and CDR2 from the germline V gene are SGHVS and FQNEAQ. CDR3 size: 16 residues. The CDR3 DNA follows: TGTGCCAGCAGCCCCCTAGGGGGACAGGGAACCTACGAGCAGTACTTC. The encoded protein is CASSPLGGQGTYEQYF.

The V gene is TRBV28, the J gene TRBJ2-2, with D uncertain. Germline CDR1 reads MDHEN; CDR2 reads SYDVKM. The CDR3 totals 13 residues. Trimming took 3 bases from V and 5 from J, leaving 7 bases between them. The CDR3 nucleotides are TGTGCCAGCAGTTTGATACAAACCGGGGAGCTGTTTTTT. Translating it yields CASSLIQTGELFF.

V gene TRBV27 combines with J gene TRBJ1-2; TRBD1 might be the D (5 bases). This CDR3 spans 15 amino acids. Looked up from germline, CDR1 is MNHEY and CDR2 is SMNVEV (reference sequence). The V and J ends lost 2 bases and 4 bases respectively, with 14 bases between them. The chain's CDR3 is CASSLGTNALYGYTF. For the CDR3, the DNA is TGTGCCAGCAGTTTAGGGACCAACGCCCTCTATGGCTACACCTTC.

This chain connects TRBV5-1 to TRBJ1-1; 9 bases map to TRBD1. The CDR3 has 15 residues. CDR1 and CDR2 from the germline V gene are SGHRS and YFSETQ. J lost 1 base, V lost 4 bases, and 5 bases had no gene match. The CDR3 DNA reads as TGCGCCAGCAGCGAAGGGACAGGGCCGAACACTGAAGCTTTCTTT. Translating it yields CASSEGTGPNTEAFF. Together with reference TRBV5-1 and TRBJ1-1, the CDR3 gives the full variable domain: KAGVTQTPRYLIKTRGQQVTLSCSPISGHRSVSWYQQTPGQGLQFLFEYFSETQRNKGNFPGRFSGRQFSNSRSEMNVSTLELGDSALYLCASSEGTGPNTEAFFGQGTRLTVV.

The CDR3 nucleotides are TGTGCCAGCAGTTTATCGCGGGTCGGCGAAAAACTGTTTTTT. It codes for CASSLSRVGEKLFF. The chain has TRBV27 and TRBJ1-4; D remains ambiguous. There are 14 residues in the CDR3. V lost 0 bases and J 8 bases, leaving 10 bases between the germline ends. CDR1 and CDR2 (germline): MNHEY, SMNVEV (reference sequence).

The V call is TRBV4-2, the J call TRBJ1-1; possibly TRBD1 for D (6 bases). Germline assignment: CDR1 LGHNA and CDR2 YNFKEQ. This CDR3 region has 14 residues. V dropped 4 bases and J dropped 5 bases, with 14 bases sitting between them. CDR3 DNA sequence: TGTGCCAGCAGCCCTTTCGGGGGGCGGACTGAAGCTTTCTTT. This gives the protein CASSPFGGRTEAFF.

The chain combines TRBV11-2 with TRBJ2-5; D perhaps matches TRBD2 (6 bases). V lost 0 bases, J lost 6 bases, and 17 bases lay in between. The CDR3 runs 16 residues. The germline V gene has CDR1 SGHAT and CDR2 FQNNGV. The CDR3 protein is CASSLDSREWTKTQYF. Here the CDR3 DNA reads TGTGCCAGCAGCTTAGACTCCAGGGAATGGACTAAGACCCAGTACTTC. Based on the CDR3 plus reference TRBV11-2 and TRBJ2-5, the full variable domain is EAGVAQSPRYKIIEKRQSVAFWCNPISGHATLYWYQQILGQGPKLLIQFQNNGVVDDSQLPKDRFSAERLKGVDSTLKIQPAKLEDSAVYLCASSLDSREWTKTQYFGPGTRLLVL.

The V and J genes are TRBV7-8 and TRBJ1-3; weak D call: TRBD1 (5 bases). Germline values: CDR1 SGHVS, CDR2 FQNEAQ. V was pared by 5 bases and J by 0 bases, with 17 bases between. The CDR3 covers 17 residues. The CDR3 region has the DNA TGTGCCAGCAGCCCAACGGGTCAGGGCGGCTCTGGAAACACCATATATTTT. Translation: CASSPTGQGGSGNTIYF.

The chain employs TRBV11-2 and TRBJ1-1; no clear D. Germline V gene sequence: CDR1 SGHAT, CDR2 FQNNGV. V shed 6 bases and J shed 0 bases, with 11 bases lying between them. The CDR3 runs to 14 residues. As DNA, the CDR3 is TGTGCCAGCAGGGCGGGTAGACTGAACACTGAAGCTTTCTTT. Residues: CASRAGRLNTEAFF.

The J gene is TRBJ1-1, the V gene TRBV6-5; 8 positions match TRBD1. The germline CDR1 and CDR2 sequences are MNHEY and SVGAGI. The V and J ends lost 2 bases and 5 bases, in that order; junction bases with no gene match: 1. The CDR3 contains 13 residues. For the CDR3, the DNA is TGTGCCAGCAGTTACAACAGGGGGACTGAAGCTTTCTTT. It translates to CASSYNRGTEAFF.

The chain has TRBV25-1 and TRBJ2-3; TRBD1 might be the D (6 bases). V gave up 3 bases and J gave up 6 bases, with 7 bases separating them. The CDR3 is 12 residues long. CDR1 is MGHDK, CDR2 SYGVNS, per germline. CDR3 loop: CASSDRGDTQYF. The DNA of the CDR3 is TGTGCCAGCAGTGACAGGGGCGATACGCAGTATTTT.

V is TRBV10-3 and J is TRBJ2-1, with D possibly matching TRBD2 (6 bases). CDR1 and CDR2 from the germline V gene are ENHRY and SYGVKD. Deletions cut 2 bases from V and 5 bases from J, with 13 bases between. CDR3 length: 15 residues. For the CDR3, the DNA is TGTGCCATCAGTGAGAGGGCGGGACCGGACAATGAGCAGTTCTTC. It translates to CAISERAGPDNEQFF.